This is a list of T cell receptor beta chains from one sample in a study of cytomegalovirus exposure and HLA in healthy donors. Repertoires were generated with immunoSEQ multiplex PCR, while TCRdb's copy carries only in-frame clones and drops some. Of 130,000 to 150,000 clones in the sample, around two thirds were seen once. The sequencing sample was made of PBMCs. These receptors all come from a woman aged 18-30 years in good health and CMV-seronegative. CDR3s include the opening cysteine and the closing phenylalanine or tryptophan. D genes are given only for firm matches. Not all rows give a size; the values are once, few, many and, for expanded clones, a class.

>TRBJ1-3|TRBD1|TRBV6-5|.
TGTGCCAGCGGACAGGGCGAGCTCTCTGGAAACACCATATATTTT
CASGQGELSGNTIYF
>TRBJ1-4|TRBD1|TRBV5-1|.
TGCGCCAGCAGCTTGGCCAAAGGGGGCAAGGGTGGTGAAAAACTGTTTTTT
CASSLAKGGKGGEKLFF
>TRBJ1-4|TRBD1|TRBV10-3|.
TGTGCCATCAGTGAACGTGCGCAGACAGGGCTCAATGAAAAACTGTTTTTT
CAISERAQTGLNEKLFF
>TRBJ2-6|.|TRBV4-2|few
TGTGCCAGCAGCCAACTACAGGCACCCTCTGGGGCCAACGGCCTGACTTTC
CASSQLQAPSGANGLTF
>TRBJ2-3|.|TRBV7-9|.
TGTGCCAGCAGCTTAAGTACAGGGACAGATACGCAGTATTTT
CASSLSTGTDTQYF
>TRBJ2-2|TRBD1|TRBV5-1|.
TGCGCCAGCAGCTCCACCCCAGACAGGGCCACCGGGGAGCTGTTTTTT
CASSSTPDRATGELFF
>TRBJ1-2|TRBD1|TRBV28|.
TGTGCCAGCACCCAGGGGGCTAATAACTATGGCTACACCTTC
CASTQGANNYGYTF
>TRBJ2-3|.|TRBV5-1|once
TGCGCCAGCAGCCGACGGGAGGGGGCGGGAGATACGCAGTATTTT
CASSRREGAGDTQYF
>TRBJ2-2|TRBD2|TRBV28|.
TGTGCCAGCAGTTTATGGGGACTAGCAGAGAACACCGGGGAGCTGTTTTTT
CASSLWGLAENTGELFF
>TRBJ2-3|TRBD1|TRBV4-3|.
TGCGCCAGCAGCCCCCGGGACAGGGCAACAGATACGCAGTATTTT
CASSPRDRATDTQYF
>TRBJ2-7|.|TRBV7-9|.
TGTGCCAGCAGCCGGGAGTGGGGCTTTTCCTACGAGCAGTACTTC
CASSREWGFSYEQYF
>TRBJ2-1|.|TRBV12-5|few
TGTGCTAGTGGTTTCACTACCAACAATGAGCAGTTCTTC
CASGFTTNNEQFF
>TRBJ2-2|TRBD2|TRBV7-8|.
TGTGCCAGCAGCTCACTAGCGGGGGGGCTGTCGAACACCGGGGAGCTGTTTTTT
CASSSLAGGLSNTGELFF
>TRBJ2-1|TRBD1|TRBV25-1|.
TGTGCCAGCAGCGCTATCCGGGACAGGTACAATGAGCAGTTCTTC
CASSAIRDRYNEQFF
>TRBJ1-5|.|TRBV30|once
TGTGCCTGGAGTGCCACAGGGTCTCAGCCCCAGCATTTT
CAWSATGSQPQHF
>TRBJ1-1|.|TRBV18|.
TGTGCCAGCTCACCAGGGCAGAACACTGAAGCTTTCTTT
CASSPGQNTEAFF
>TRBJ2-1|.|TRBV28|.
TGTGCCAGCAGTGCAGGGGTTACCTACAATGAGCAGTTCTTC
CASSAGVTYNEQFF
>TRBJ2-5|TRBD2|TRBV6-1|.
TGTGCCAGCAGTGAGATTAGCGGGTCACAAGAGACCCAGTACTTC
CASSEISGSQETQYF
>TRBJ1-3|TRBD1|TRBV5-5|once
TGTGCCAGCAGCCGACAGGGTCCTGGAAACACCATATATTTT
CASSRQGPGNTIYF
>TRBJ2-7|.|TRBV7-9|.
TGTTCCAGCAGCTTAGTCCTCTCCTACGAGCAGTACTTC
CSSSLVLSYEQYF
>TRBJ2-7|.|TRBV6-1|.
TGTGCCAGCAGTGAAAGGGGGGCAGGGGGCTACGAGCAGTACTTC
CASSERGAGGYEQYF
>TRBJ2-5|TRBD1|TRBV11-2|few
TGTGCCAGCAGCTTAAGCCTGGGACAGGGAGCGGAGACCCAGTACTTC
CASSLSLGQGAETQYF
>TRBJ1-1|.|TRBV12-5|.
TGTGCTAGTGGTTTGTGGGGCAGAGGTAACACTGAAGCTTTCTTT
CASGLWGRGNTEAFF
>TRBJ1-5|TRBD1|TRBV5-6|.
TGTGCCAGCAGCTTAGGGACAGGGGGTCTGCCCCAGCATTTT
CASSLGTGGLPQHF
>TRBJ1-2|TRBD1|TRBV7-9|.
TGTGCCAGCAGGCCGGACAGGGACTATGGCTACACCTTC
CASRPDRDYGYTF
>TRBJ2-1|TRBD2|TRBV6-6|.
TGTGCCAGCAGTTACTCTGGGGGAGGGGAGGGGTTCTTC
CASSYSGGGEGFF
>TRBJ1-4|TRBD1|TRBV6-5|.
TGTGCCAGCAGTTCACAGGGGGCCGGGGAAGAAAAACTGTTTTTT
CASSSQGAGEEKLFF
>TRBJ2-1|.|TRBV18|.
TGTGCCAGCTCGTCAGGGGAGTTCTCCTACAATGAGCAGTTCTTC
CASSSGEFSYNEQFF
>TRBJ1-1|TRBD1|TRBV7-6|.
TGTGCCAGCAGCTTAATTACAGGGGGCACTGAAGCTTTCTTT
CASSLITGGTEAFF
>TRBJ1-4|.|TRBV5-1|few
TGCGCCAGCAGCCTCGGGACTAATAATGAAAAACTGTTTTTT
CASSLGTNNEKLFF
>TRBJ2-4|.|TRBV2|few
TGTGCCGGCCGCAGGGAAAACATTCAGTACTTC
CAGRRENIQYF
>TRBJ1-4|.|TRBV4-1|.
TGCGCCAGCAGCCAAGGTGCGGGGGCGAATGAAAAACTGTTTTTT
CASSQGAGANEKLFF
>TRBJ1-3|TRBD1|TRBV7-9|.
TGTGCCAGCAGCAGGACAGGAAACTCTGGAAACACCATATATTTT
CASSRTGNSGNTIYF
>TRBJ1-1|.|TRBV10-3|.
TGTGCCATCAGTGAGCAGGCAACTGAAGCTTTCTTT
CAISEQATEAFF
>TRBJ2-6|.|TRBV14|.
TGTGCCAGCTCTACCGGGGCCAACGTCCTGACTTTC
CASSTGANVLTF
>TRBJ1-5|.|TRBV5-1|.
TGCGCCAGCAGCCCAGGGGAATCTGGTAGCAATCAGCCCCAGCATTTT
CASSPGESGSNQPQHF
>TRBJ1-1|TRBD1|TRBV9|.
TGTGCCAGCACCCCACGGACAGGGAGCACTGAAGCTTTCTTT
CASTPRTGSTEAFF
>TRBJ1-2|TRBD1|TRBV27|once
TGTGCCAGCAGTTACCGGGACAGCGCATCTCGGGTCTATGGCTACACCTTC
CASSYRDSASRVYGYTF
>TRBJ1-1|.|TRBV27|.
TGTGCCAGCAGTTTAAGTAGCGGAGGAACTGAAGCTTTCTTT
CASSLSSGGTEAFF
>TRBJ1-4|.|TRBV10-3|.
TGTGCCATCAGTGACGCTAATGAAAAACTGTTTTTT
CAISDANEKLFF
>TRBJ2-1|.|TRBV5-4|.
TGTGCCAGCAGCTTGGGTCAGGGTCAGTTGTATGAGCAGTTCTTC
CASSLGQGQLYEQFF
>TRBJ2-7|TRBD1|TRBV5-1|.
TGCGCCAGCAGCTTATCTCCCGGACAGGGCGACGAGCAGTACTTC
CASSLSPGQGDEQYF
>TRBJ2-1|.|TRBV5-4|.
TGTGCCAGCAGCTTGGAAAGGGGGGGCCTAGTCAATGAGCAGTTCTTC
CASSLERGGLVNEQFF
>TRBJ2-1|TRBD2|TRBV4-1|.
TGCGCCAGCAGCCAAGGTCCGATAGCGGGACTGGTGCGTGAGCAGTTCTTC
CASSQGPIAGLVREQFF
>TRBJ1-5|.|TRBV5-4|.
TGTGCCAGCAGCTTGGCGGGGAGCAATCAGCCCCAGCATTTT
CASSLAGSNQPQHF
>TRBJ1-3|TRBD1|TRBV7-9|.
TGTGCCAGCAGACCTCAGGGGGGTTCCTCTGGAAACACCATATATTTT
CASRPQGGSSGNTIYF
>TRBJ1-1|.|TRBV25-1|.
TGTGCCAGCAGGGACAGCAACACTGAAGCTTTCTTT
CASRDSNTEAFF
>TRBJ1-1|.|TRBV4-3|few
TGCGCCAGCAGCCAAGATAGGCAGGTTGTGAACACTGAAGCTTTCTTT
CASSQDRQVVNTEAFF
>TRBJ1-4|.|TRBV18|.
TGTGCCAGCTCCCAAGCACCTGCCGCAACTAATGAAAAACTGTTTTTT
CASSQAPAATNEKLFF
>TRBJ2-7|.|TRBV27|.
TGTGCCAGCACCTCCTTTCGGGACGAGCAGTACTTC
CASTSFRDEQYF
>TRBJ2-5|TRBD1|TRBV4-1|few
TGCGCCAGCAGCCAGACAGGGGGCCAAGAGACCCAGTACTTC
CASSQTGGQETQYF
>TRBJ1-1|.|TRBV5-1|.
TGCGCCAGCAGCCTTCAGGGCGGGAACACTGAAGCTTTCTTT
CASSLQGGNTEAFF
>TRBJ1-5|.|TRBV7-8|.
TGTGCCAGCAGCCCAGGTCAATATAGCAATCAGCCCCAGCATTTT
CASSPGQYSNQPQHF
>TRBJ2-5|.|TRBV11-3|.
TGTGCCAGCAGCTTAGCGTACAGCCAAGAGACCCAGTACTTC
CASSLAYSQETQYF
>TRBJ2-1|TRBD2|TRBV11-2|.
TGTGCCAGCAGCCGGTTGGGAGGGAGGGGATACAATGAGCAGTTCTTC
CASSRLGGRGYNEQFF
>TRBJ1-1|.|TRBV9|few
TGTGCCAGCAGCTTTTCAGGGGACACTGAAGCTTTCTTT
CASSFSGDTEAFF
>TRBJ2-5|TRBD2|TRBV9|few
TGTGCCAGCAGCCCGACGGCCGGGGGAGGGCCCTCAGAGACCCAGTACTTC
CASSPTAGGGPSETQYF